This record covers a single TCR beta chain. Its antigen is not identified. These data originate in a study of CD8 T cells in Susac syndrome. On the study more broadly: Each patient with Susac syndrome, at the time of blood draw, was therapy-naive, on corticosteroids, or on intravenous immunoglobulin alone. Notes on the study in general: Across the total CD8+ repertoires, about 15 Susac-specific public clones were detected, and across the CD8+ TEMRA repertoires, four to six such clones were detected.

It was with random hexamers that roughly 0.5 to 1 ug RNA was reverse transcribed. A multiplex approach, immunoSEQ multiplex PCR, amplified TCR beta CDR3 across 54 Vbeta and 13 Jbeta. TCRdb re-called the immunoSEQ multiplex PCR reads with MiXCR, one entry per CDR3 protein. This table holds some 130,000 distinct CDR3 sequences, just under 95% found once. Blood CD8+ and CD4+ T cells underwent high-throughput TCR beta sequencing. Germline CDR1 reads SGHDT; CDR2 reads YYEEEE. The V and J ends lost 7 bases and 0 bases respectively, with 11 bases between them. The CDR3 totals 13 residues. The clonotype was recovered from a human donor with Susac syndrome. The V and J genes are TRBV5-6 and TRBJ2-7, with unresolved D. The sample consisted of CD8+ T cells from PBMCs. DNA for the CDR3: TGTGCCAGCGTCTCTGGAAGCTCCTACGAGCAGTACTTC. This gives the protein CASVSGSSYEQYF.